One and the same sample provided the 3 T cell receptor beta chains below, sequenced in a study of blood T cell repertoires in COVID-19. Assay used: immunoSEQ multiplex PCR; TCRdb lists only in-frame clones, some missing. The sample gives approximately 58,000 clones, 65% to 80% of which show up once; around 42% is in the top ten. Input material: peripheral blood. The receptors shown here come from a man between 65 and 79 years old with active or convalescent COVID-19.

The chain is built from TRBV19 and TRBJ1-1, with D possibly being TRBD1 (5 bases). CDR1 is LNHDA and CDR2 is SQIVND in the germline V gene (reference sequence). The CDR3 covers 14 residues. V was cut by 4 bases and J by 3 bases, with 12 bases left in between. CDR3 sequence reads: CASSTARGDTEAFF. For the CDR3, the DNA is TGTGCCAGTAGTACGGCCCGGGGGGACACTGAAGCTTTCTTT.

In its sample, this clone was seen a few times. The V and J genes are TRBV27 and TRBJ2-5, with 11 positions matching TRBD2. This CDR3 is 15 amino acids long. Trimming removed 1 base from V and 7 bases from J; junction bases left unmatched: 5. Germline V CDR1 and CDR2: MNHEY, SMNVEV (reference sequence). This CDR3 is CASSLLAGGPGTQYF. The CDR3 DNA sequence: TGTGCCAGCAGTTTATTAGCGGGAGGGCCGGGGACCCAGTACTTC.

The CDR3 DNA sequence: TGCGCCAGCAGCTTGACCCCATCGAGGTCCTACGAGCAGTACTTC. This sequence encodes CASSLTPSRSYEQYF. The chain is built from TRBV5-1 and TRBJ2-7; D gene ambiguous. V was pared by 1 base and J by 1 base, with 12 bases between. Germline CDR1 SGHRS, CDR2 YFSETQ. The CDR3 is 15 amino acids.